Listed here are 18 T cell receptor beta chains from one sample, sequenced in a study of T cells in women clearing cervical HPV infection. The data were produced by immunoSEQ multiplex PCR, yet TCRdb's version contains in-frame clones alone and is incomplete. Its table lists approximately 15,000 clones. Sequenced sample: blood buffy coat. The receptors were sampled from a woman aged 18 to 69 with a cervical HPV16 infection that either progressed to CIN3+ or cleared (not recorded which).

A remark on this clone: The read terminates 3 residues before the CDR3 end, so the remaining end is supplied by the germline J gene. The chain combines TRBV18 with TRBJ2-5, with 7 nucleotides matching TRBD2. Germline CDR1 and CDR2: KGHSH and LQKENI. The CDR3 covers 16 residues. The CDR3 bases that were read are TGTGCCAGCTCCCCCACCGAAACTAGCGAGGGCCTCACC. As protein: CASSPTETSEGLT. The CDR3, in full, reads CASSPTETSEGLTQYF.

In the case of this clone: The read halts 3 residues ahead of the CDR3 end, with the missing end drawn from the germline J gene. This same CDR3 is encoded by further DNA sequences in the sample. The gene calls are TRBV2 and TRBJ1-3; D gene unclear. This CDR3 contains 14 residues. In germline, CDR1 is SNHLY, CDR2 FYNNEI. V gave up 7 bases and J gave up 2 bases, with 12 bases separating them. The CDR3 sequence: CASNPRVAGNTIYF. The sequenced part of the CDR3 DNA is TGTGCCAGCAACCCAAGGGTGGCTGGAAACACC.

In the case of this clone: The read ends 3 residues shy of where the CDR3 ends; the end is completed using the germline J gene. This chain links TRBV4-2 with TRBJ2-7, with D maybe TRBD1 (7 bases). V shed 0 bases and J shed 6 bases, with 21 bases lying between them. This CDR3 comprises 17 residues. Germline CDR1 is LGHNA and CDR2 is YNFKEQ. This CDR3 reads CASSQDLYARGVSEQYF. The CDR3 bases that were read are TGTGCCAGCAGCCAAGATTTGTACGCCAGGGGGGTTTCCGAG.

Note on this clone: Germline is not matched at one junction end, which may reflect a read error. The CDR3 extends 3 residues past the end of the read, so its final part is completed from the germline J gene. The chain recombines TRBV18 with TRBJ1-2, with D tentatively TRBD1 (6 bases). The CDR3 runs to 15 residues. CDR1 is KGHSH, CDR2 LQKENI, per germline. The CDR3: CASSPTGGRNNDYTF. The covered CDR3 bases are TGTGCCAGTTCACCCACCGGGGGGCGGAACAATGAC.

Note on this clone: Read coverage stops 3 residues before the CDR3 terminus; the germline J gene supplies the remainder. The chain uses TRBV19 and TRBJ1-2; no definite D call. The CDR3 totals 13 residues. The germline V gene has CDR1 LNHDA and CDR2 SQIVND (reference sequence). This CDR3 is CASSNDIPYDYTF. Incomplete CDR3 DNA: TGTGCCAGTAGTAACGACATCCCCTACGAC.

The sequenced CDR3 bases are TGCGCCAGCAGCTTGGCCGTTGGAAACACC. Protein: CASSLAVGNT. The full CDR3 reads CASSLAVGNTIYF. The genes are TRBV5-1 and TRBJ1-3; unclear D gene. The CDR3 end falls 3 residues outside the read, so it is completed with the germline J gene. CDR3 length: 13 amino acids. Germline assignment: CDR1 SGHRS and CDR2 YFSETQ. V gave up 0 bases and J gave up 3 bases, with 4 bases separating them. Drawing the rest from reference TRBV5-1 and TRBJ1-3, the complete variable domain is KAGVTQTPRYLIKTRGQQVTLSCSPISGHRSVSWYQQTPGQGLQFLFEYFSETQRNKGNFPGRFSGRQFSNSRSEMNVSTLELGDSALYLCASSLAVGNTIYFGEGSWLTVV.

On this clone itself: The read finishes 3 residues shy of the CDR3 end, and the germline J gene is used to complete it. V is TRBV6-2 or TRBV6-3 and J is TRBJ2-7; maybe TRBD1 (5 bases). The CDR3 has 15 residues. CDR1 is MNHEY and CDR2 is SVGEGT in the germline V gene. The V and J ends lost 2 bases and 5 bases respectively, with 16 bases between them. Incomplete CDR3 DNA: TGTGCCAGCAGTTACGTGGCCGCAGGGATGCACGAG. It translates to CASSYVAAGMHE. The whole CDR3 is CASSYVAAGMHEQYF.

Of note for this clone: From the germline J gene comes the end of the CDR3, since the read stops 3 residues before it. Other DNA sequences from this sample encode an identical CDR3 as well. The chain couples TRBV5-5 to TRBJ1-1; the match to TRBD1 covers 9 bases. The germline gives CDR1 SGHKS, CDR2 YYEKEE (reference sequence). The CDR3 runs to 15 residues. The sequenced CDR3 bases are TGTGCCAGCAGCCCCGGAGGGCGACAGGGGGAAGGA. Translated: CASSPGGRQGEG. The whole CDR3 protein is CASSPGGRQGEGAFF.

As for this clone: The DNA ends 3 residues before the CDR3 does, and the rest of the CDR3 is filled in from the germline J gene. V and J are TRBV7-8 and TRBJ2-1; the match to TRBD1 covers 7 bases. The germline CDR1 and CDR2 sequences are SGHVS and FQNEAQ. CDR3 length: 16 amino acids. The V gene end was trimmed by 2 bases and the J gene end by 4 bases; junction bases not matched to a gene: 8. CDR3: CASSLRLRDRYNEQFF. The covered CDR3 bases are TGTGCCAGCAGCTTACGTCTACGGGACAGATACAATGAG. Drawing the rest from reference TRBV7-8 and TRBJ2-1, the complete variable domain is GAGVSQSPRYKVAKRGQDVALRCDPISGHVSLFWYQQALGQGPEFLTYFQNEAQLDKSGLPSDRFFAERPEGSVSTLKIQRTQQEDSAVYLCASSLRLRDRYNEQFFGPGTRLTVL.

On this clone itself: The missing CDR3 end, 3 residues past where the read stops, is filled in from the germline J gene. This rearrangement joins TRBV20-1 to TRBJ2-3; possible D gene TRBD1, 5 bases. Looked up from germline, CDR1 is DFQATT and CDR2 is SNEGSKA (reference sequence). The CDR3 has 13 residues. The CDR3 is CSAQVSGQETQYF. Partial CDR3 DNA: TGCAGTGCCCAAGTGTCCGGACAAGAGACG.

The sequenced part of the CDR3 DNA is TGCGCCAGCACCTCCGGCCAGGGGTTGGTAACTGAA. As protein: CASTSGQGLVTE. The complete CDR3 protein is CASTSGQGLVTEAFF. The V and J genes are TRBV5-1 and TRBJ1-1; perhaps TRBD1 as D (6 bases). The sequence runs out 3 residues before the end of the CDR3; the remainder is reconstructed from the germline J gene. This CDR3 has 15 amino acids. The germline CDR1 and CDR2 sequences are SGHRS and YFSETQ. Trimming pared 6 bases from V and 5 bases from J, leaving 20 bases between.

For this clone: The read is 3 residues too short to cover the CDR3 end, so that end is filled in from the germline J gene. The chain has TRBV5-1 and TRBJ1-2, with D unresolved. The CDR3 is made up of 13 amino acids. The V gene lost 0 bases and the J gene lost 2 bases, with 5 bases spanning the gap. CDR1 and CDR2 from the germline V gene are SGHRS and YFSETQ. The DNA read from the CDR3 is TGCGCCAGCAGCTTGGCTGTGAACTATGGC. It translates to CASSLAVNYG. The whole CDR3 protein is CASSLAVNYGYTF.

For this clone: The CDR3 is cut off 3 residues early in the read; its end comes from the germline J gene. The rearrangement links TRBV5-1 to TRBJ2-1, with 12 bases that match TRBD2. Germline V CDR1 and CDR2: SGHRS, YFSETQ. The CDR3 has 17 amino acids. V trimming: 2 bases; J trimming: 4 bases; junction bases outside the gene matches: 7. The covered CDR3 bases are TGCGCCAGCAGCTTCATGGGACTAGCGGGCGTATACAATGAG. Translating it yields CASSFMGLAGVYNE. From start to end, the CDR3 is CASSFMGLAGVYNEQFF.

On this clone itself: The junction departs from germline at one end; a sequencing error may be responsible. Read coverage stops 3 residues before the CDR3 terminus; the germline J gene supplies the remainder. This sample also contains other DNA sequences that code for the same CDR3. This sequence joins TRBV18 and TRBJ1-3; no clear D gene. Germline V gives CDR1 KGHSH, CDR2 LQKENI. The CDR3 spans 15 residues. Incomplete CDR3 DNA: TGTGCCAGCTCACCAGGGCCAAGCTCTGGAAACACT. It is translated as CASSPGPSSGNT. The entire CDR3 protein reads CASSPGPSSGNTIYF.

Details on this clone: With the read ending 3 residues before the CDR3 end, the germline J gene is used to fill in that end. This sequence joins TRBV15 and TRBJ2-3, with D perhaps matching TRBD1 (7 bases). Germline loops: CDR1 LNHNV, CDR2 YYDKDF (reference sequence). The CDR3 totals 13 residues. V dropped 2 bases and J dropped 5 bases, with 8 bases sitting between them. Here the CDR3 reads CATSRQGGDTQYF. The CDR3 DNA, read in part, is TGTGCCACCAGCAGACAGGGGGGAGATACG.

Notes on this clone: The CDR3 end lies 3 residues beyond the end of the read and is filled in from the germline J gene. The chain couples TRBV19 to TRBJ1-4; no firm D call. V lost 3 bases and J lost 0, with 8 bases in between. Germline V gene data show CDR1 as LNHDA and CDR2 as SQIVND (reference sequence). The CDR3 is made up of 15 amino acids. This CDR3 is CASSMSGATNEKLFF. The DNA read from the CDR3 is TGTGCCAGTAGTATGTCCGGGGCAACTAATGAAAAA.

Of note for this clone: The read gets to within 3 residues of the CDR3 end, and the germline J gene fills in the rest. This chain connects TRBV18 to TRBJ2-2; 10 nucleotides line up with TRBD1. Germline V gene lookup returns CDR1 KGHSH and CDR2 LQKENI. CDR3 length equals 16 residues. CDR3: CASSPDRGRTNEKLFF. The CDR3 DNA, read in part, is TGTGCCAGCTCACCCGACAGGGGGCGCACTAATGAAAAG.

About this clone: The observed sequence ends 3 residues before the CDR3 terminus, with the missing tail filled in from the germline J gene. The gene calls are TRBV6-2 or TRBV6-3 and TRBJ1-5, with D perhaps matching TRBD1 (5 bases). Between the trimmed V and J ends, which lost 5 bases and 0 bases, there was a span of 11 bases. From germline, CDR1 is MNHEY and CDR2 SVGEGT. The CDR3 has 15 residues. Partial CDR3 DNA: TGTGCCAGCAGTCTCGACAGTTATAGCAATCAGCCC. Encoded protein: CASSLDSYSNQP. The full CDR3 is CASSLDSYSNQPQHF.